These 28 T cell receptor beta chains were sequenced from one sample in a study of response to subunit inactivated influenza vaccine. A single record per CDR3 protein comes from TCRdb applying MiXCR to the RT-PCR reads. The sample holds 150,000 to 200,000 distinct CDR3 sequences; 9.5% to 15% are singletons and the top ten take 29%. This same sample was also taken into another study, of T cells expressing NK-cell markers. From that study: 5'RACE template switching with UMIs produced the TCR beta cDNA.

The source was CD8+ T cells sorted from PBMCs, collected 11 to 12 days after vaccination. These TCRs come from a middle-aged man who received an inactivated influenza vaccine.

The sample holds many counts of this clonotype. This rearrangement joins TRBV7-6 to TRBJ1-1, with 8 bases identical to TRBD1. The V segment lost 1 base and the J segment 7 bases; nucleotides outside the gene matches: 5. The CDR3 spans 14 residues. Germline V gene data show CDR1 as SGHVS and CDR2 as FNYEAQ. Here the CDR3 DNA reads TGTGCCAGCAGCTTAGGATTGGGGACAGGTGAAGCTTTCTTT. Protein: CASSLGLGTGEAFF. The full variable domain, completed using reference TRBV7-6 and TRBJ1-1, is GAGVSQSPRYKVTKRGQDVALRCDPISGHVSLYWYRQALGQGPEFLTYFNYEAQQDKSGLPNDRFSAERPEGSISTLTIQRTEQRDSAMYRCASSLGLGTGEAFFGQGTRLTVV.

This clonotype was recorded at least ten times. CDR3 bases: TGCAGTGCTAATCAGGGATCCGTTAGCACAGATACGCAGTATTTT. Protein sequence: CSANQGSVSTDTQYF. This rearrangement joins TRBV20-1 to TRBJ2-3; TRBD1 is a possible D gene (5 bases). The CDR3 totals 15 residues. The germline CDR1 and CDR2 sequences are DFQATT and SNEGSKA (reference sequence). The V end was cut by 4 bases, the J end by 0 bases, with 14 bases between.

The chain is built from TRBV15 and TRBJ1-2; D is unclear. The germline V gene encodes CDR1 LNHNV and CDR2 YYDKDF (reference sequence). V was pared by 1 base and J by 0 bases, with 12 bases between. There are 16 residues in the CDR3. CDR3 DNA: TGTGCCACCAGCAGAGGGGTGGGCACGTCTAACTATGGCTACACCTTC. Encoded protein: CATSRGVGTSNYGYTF.

This chain uses TRBV13 with TRBJ2-7; a possible D gene is TRBD2 (6 bases). The CDR3 has 14 amino acids. Germline assignment: CDR1 PRHDT and CDR2 FYEKMQ (reference sequence). Deletions cut 5 bases from V and 0 bases from J, with 11 bases between. CDR3: CASSRGLNSYEQYF. CDR3 DNA: TGTGCCAGCAGCCGGGGACTGAACTCCTACGAGCAGTACTTC.

This clonotype occurred a few times. This rearrangement joins TRBV29-1 to TRBJ2-7; no definite D call. V lost 1 base and J 1 base, leaving 8 bases between the germline ends. CDR3 size: 13 residues. Per the germline V gene, CDR1 is SQVTM and CDR2 is ANQGSEA. In DNA, the CDR3 is TGCAGCGTTGAAGTGGGTGAGTCCTACGAGCAGTACTTC. Encoded protein: CSVEVGESYEQYF.

The sample holds a few counts of this clonotype. The V and J genes are TRBV2 and TRBJ2-1; D ambiguous. Trimming took off 7 bases at V and 2 bases at J, with 12 bases between the two ends. This CDR3 has 14 amino acids. Germline values: CDR1 SNHLY, CDR2 FYNNEI. CDR3 residues: CASMVESPYNEQFF. The CDR3 DNA sequence: TGTGCCAGCATGGTAGAAAGCCCCTACAATGAGCAGTTCTTC.

The chain joins TRBV6-5 to TRBJ1-1, with D possibly matching TRBD1 (6 bases). The V end was cut by 3 bases, the J end by 5 bases, with 10 bases between. This CDR3 has 13 amino acids. Germline-derived CDR1 and CDR2 are MNHEY and SVGAGI. The CDR3 sequence: CASSYTGLTEAFF. The CDR3 bases are TGTGCCAGCAGTTATACAGGGTTGACTGAAGCTTTCTTT.

This rearrangement joins TRBV2 to TRBJ2-7; 7 nucleotides line up with TRBD1. Germline trimming cut 10 bases from V and 0 bases from J; bases unmatched to any gene: 15. This CDR3 has 16 amino acids. CDR1 SNHLY and CDR2 FYNNEI come from the germline V gene. The CDR3 sequence is CATLLRTGESSYEQYF. The CDR3 DNA reads TGTGCCACCTTGCTGAGGACAGGCGAAAGCTCCTACGAGCAGTACTTC.

CDR3 residues: CASSYQYTGTSASTDTQYF. CDR3 DNA sequence: TGTGCCAGCAGCTACCAGTACACCGGGACGTCAGCTAGCACAGATACGCAGTATTTT. The rearrangement joins TRBV13 to TRBJ2-3, with D perhaps TRBD1 or TRBD2 (5 bases each). Per germline, CDR1 PRHDT and CDR2 FYEKMQ (reference sequence). The V gene lost 4 bases and the J gene lost 0 bases, with 23 bases spanning the gap. This CDR3 comprises 19 residues.

This clonotype was detected a few times. The V call is TRBV7-9, the J call TRBJ1-4, with a weak D call TRBD1 (6 bases). The germline CDR1 and CDR2 sequences are SEHNR and FQNEAQ (reference sequence). Trimming took 5 bases from V and 5 from J, leaving 15 bases between them. The length of the CDR3 is 15 residues. The CDR3 region has the DNA TGTGCCAGCAGCCCCTTTGGGGGGGCGAATGAAAAACTGTTTTTT. Amino acid sequence: CASSPFGGANEKLFF.

The rearrangement uses TRBV10-2 and TRBJ2-1, with 10 bases that match TRBD2. V gave up 0 bases and J gave up 6 bases; unmatched junction bases: 5. CDR3 length equals 16 residues. CDR1 is WSHSY and CDR2 is SAAADI in the germline V gene. For the CDR3, the DNA is TGCGCCAGCAGTGAGTCGGGGCTAGCGGGGGTCAATGAGCAGTTCTTC. Its protein is CASSESGLAGVNEQFF.

The sample holds many counts of this clonotype. The V call is TRBV4-1, the J call TRBJ2-2; TRBD1 matches at 9 bases. The CDR3 sequence is 17 residues long. Trimming cost V 3 bases and J 3 bases; bases outside gene matches: 8. Per germline, CDR1 MGHRA and CDR2 YSYEKL. The CDR3 region is CASSHIPGQGYTGELFF. The CDR3 DNA reads as TGCGCCAGCAGCCATATTCCGGGACAGGGTTACACCGGGGAGCTGTTTTTT.

The rearrangement links TRBV4-3 to TRBJ2-5, with D uncertain. The ends were cut back, 0 bases at V and 1 base at J, with 6 bases in the middle. This CDR3 comprises 14 residues. CDR1 LGHNA and CDR2 YSLEER come from the germline V gene. The DNA for the CDR3 is TGCGCCAGCAGCCAAGATCACGTCCAAGAGACCCAGTACTTC. As protein: CASSQDHVQETQYF.

This clonotype was found a few times. The V call is TRBV5-6, the J call TRBJ2-1; 10 bases line up with TRBD2. This CDR3 contains 20 residues. Germline CDR1 reads SGHDT; CDR2 reads YYEEEE. After removal of 4 bases from V and 0 bases from J, the junction contained 16 bases not matched to a gene. The CDR3 spells CASSTGLLAGYLHSYNEQFF. Written as DNA, the CDR3 is TGTGCCAGCAGCACCGGACTACTAGCGGGGTACCTACACTCCTACAATGAGCAGTTCTTC.

The chain recombines TRBV10-2 with TRBJ2-7; perhaps TRBD1 as D (6 bases). Trimming took 6 bases from V and 3 from J, leaving 18 bases between them. The CDR3 contains 15 residues. Germline CDR1 reads WSHSY; CDR2 reads SAAADI. CDR3 sequence: CASSPPGQGLYEQYF. CDR3 sequence (DNA): TGCGCCAGCAGCCCACCGGGACAAGGCCTCTACGAGCAGTACTTC.

CDR3 nucleotide sequence: TGCGCCAGCAGCCCCACCAAACTAGCGGGGGGACGCAATGAGCAGTTCTTC. Translating it yields CASSPTKLAGGRNEQFF. V gene TRBV10-2 combines with J gene TRBJ2-1, with 12 bases fitting TRBD2. V trimming: 6 bases; J trimming: 6 bases; junction bases outside the gene matches: 12. This CDR3 has 17 residues. The germline CDR1 and CDR2 sequences are WSHSY and SAAADI.

This clonotype was seen repeatedly, ten times or more. The chain couples TRBV3-1 to TRBJ1-1; perhaps TRBD1 as D (5 bases). Germline assignment: CDR1 LGHDT and CDR2 YNNKEL (reference sequence). The CDR3 length is 14 residues. The V end was cut by 6 bases, the J end by 0 bases, with 11 bases between. The CDR3 spells CASRDRNLNTEAFF. CDR3 in DNA: TGTGCCAGCAGAGACAGAAACTTGAACACTGAAGCTTTCTTT. Full variable domain (rest looked up from reference TRBV3-1 and TRBJ1-1): DTAVSQTPKYLVTQMGNDKSIKCEQNLGHDTMYWYKQDSKKFLKIMFSYNNKELIINETVPNRFSPKSPDKAHLNLHINSLELGDSAVYFCASRDRNLNTEAFFGQGTRLTVV.

This sequence joins TRBV28 and TRBJ2-3; no reliable D call. V was pared by 3 bases and J by 3 bases, with 10 bases between. Germline V gene sequence: CDR1 MDHEN, CDR2 SYDVKM. The CDR3 has 14 amino acids. The CDR3 region is CASSFDAPTDTQYF. As DNA, the CDR3 is TGTGCCAGCAGTTTTGACGCCCCAACAGATACGCAGTATTTT.

The chain joins TRBV28 to TRBJ2-7; 8 nucleotides agree with TRBD1. The germline gives CDR1 MDHEN, CDR2 SYDVKM. The J segment lost 6 bases and the V segment lost 6 bases, leaving 10 bases of the junction unmatched. The CDR3 extends over 14 amino acids. The CDR3, as DNA: TGTGCCAGCAGCATTACAGGGGGTCCGCGCGAGCAGTACTTC. This codes for CASSITGGPREQYF.

Ten or more counts support this clonotype. The genes are TRBV6-5 and TRBJ2-2, with TRBD2 identical over 12 bases. Per the germline V gene, CDR1 is MNHEY and CDR2 is SVGAGI. The CDR3 sequence is 17 residues long. The ends lost 0 bases at V and 5 bases at J; junction bases unmatched: 4. The CDR3 bases are TGTGCCAGCAGTTACTCGTTCCTAGCGGGGGGGACCGGGGAGCTGTTTTTT. As protein: CASSYSFLAGGTGELFF.

The V call is TRBV5-1, the J call TRBJ2-1; tentative D call: TRBD2 (5 bases). CDR3 length equals 13 residues. V lost 0 bases and J lost 8, with 9 bases in between. Germline CDR1 SGHRS, CDR2 YFSETQ. DNA of the CDR3: TGCGCCAGCAGCTTGGTCTCGAGGGATGAGCAGTTCTTC. Encoded protein: CASSLVSRDEQFF.

V and J are TRBV9 and TRBJ2-7, with D tentatively TRBD1 (5 bases). Between the trimmed V and J ends, which lost 0 bases and 0 bases, there was a span of 13 bases. Per the germline V gene, CDR1 is SGDLS and CDR2 is YYNGEE. This CDR3 comprises 16 residues. The CDR3 DNA reads as TGTGCCAGCAGCGTAGGATCAGGGCAGCCCTCCTACGAGCAGTACTTC. It codes for CASSVGSGQPSYEQYF.

This chain connects TRBV28 to TRBJ2-7; D is ambiguous. Germline loops: CDR1 MDHEN, CDR2 SYDVKM. V lost 5 bases and J lost 6, with 17 bases in between. The CDR3 is 14 residues long. The CDR3 protein is CASSPPGPFTEQYF. The CDR3 nucleotides are TGTGCCAGCAGTCCTCCGGGTCCGTTTACCGAGCAGTACTTC.

This clonotype showed up many times. This chain links TRBV5-1 with TRBJ2-1; 10 bases are shared with TRBD2. This CDR3 region has 16 residues. V lost 5 bases, J lost 4 bases, and 9 bases stayed unmatched. Germline V CDR1 and CDR2: SGHRS, YFSETQ. For the CDR3, the DNA is TGCGCCAGCAGAAATACCGGGACTAGCGAATACAATGAGCAGTTCTTC. Translated: CASRNTGTSEYNEQFF.

This clonotype was detected ten times or more. The V and J genes are TRBV6-5 and TRBJ1-6; the D gene is possibly TRBD1 (5 bases). Trimming removed 0 bases at V and 7 bases at J, with 13 bases between. CDR1 is MNHEY and CDR2 is SVGAGI in the germline V gene. The CDR3 extends over 16 amino acids. DNA for the CDR3: TGTGCCAGCAGTTACTCGATGGCAGGGAAAAATTCACCCCTCCACTTT. Protein sequence: CASSYSMAGKNSPLHF.

This clonotype has only a few counts. The V and J genes are TRBV6-2 or TRBV6-3 and TRBJ2-7, with 13 bases aligning to TRBD2. The CDR3 spans 15 residues. With 6 bases clipped from V and 7 bases from J, the junction kept 9 bases outside the gene matches. The germline CDR1 and CDR2 sequences are MNHEY and SVGEGT. The CDR3 sequence is CASSSPTSGRQEQYF. CDR3 coding DNA: TGTGCCAGCAGCAGCCCGACTAGCGGGAGGCAAGAGCAGTACTTC.

This clonotype was detected a few times. The chain recombines TRBV15 with TRBJ2-3; 10 bases fit TRBD1. Per the germline V gene, CDR1 is LNHNV and CDR2 is YYDKDF (reference sequence). This CDR3 has 19 amino acids. V lost 5 bases and J lost 0; bases outside the gene matches: 14. CDR3 sequence reads: CATSPTGGRIGASTDTQYF. The CDR3 DNA reads as TGTGCCACCAGCCCGACAGGGGGCCGAATCGGAGCGAGCACAGATACGCAGTATTTT.

The genes are TRBV20-1 and TRBJ2-1, with 14 bases matching TRBD2. The ends lost 3 bases at V and 7 bases at J; junction bases unmatched: 11. CDR3 length: 17 amino acids. Per germline, CDR1 DFQATT and CDR2 SNEGSKA (reference sequence). The CDR3 protein is CSARLTSGGVMGNEQFF. The DNA for the CDR3 is TGCAGTGCTAGGCTGACTAGCGGGGGGGTAATGGGTAATGAGCAGTTCTTC.